One and the same sample provided the 15 T cell receptor beta chains below, sequenced in a study of T cells in Graves' hyperthyroidism and ophthalmopathy (dated by TCRdb to the late 2010s). The library was made by multiplex PCR. Sequencing instrument: Illumina HiSeq 2000. The TCR beta CDR3 regions were amplified from RNA transcripts. The first round of RT-PCR for the TCR CDR3 was performed with the HTBI primer set and the Qiagen OneStep RT-PCR kit. TCRdb reprocessing: public reads trimmed at Q25 with fastp, clones called with MiXCR, in-frame beta chains kept. Rows matching on CDR3 protein sequence are summarized as one entry with the most common DNA and genes. A total of under 350,000 distinct CDR3 sequences appear in this sample, about 17% of them only once. The top ten constitute 55% to 60% of the sample. Sequencing was carried out using blood. The receptor set was obtained from a woman in her fifties or sixties with Graves' ophthalmopathy.

This clonotype was detected only a few times. This chain connects TRBV6-2 or TRBV6-3 to TRBJ1-5, with D uncertain. The germline gives CDR1 MNHEY, CDR2 SVGEGT. CDR3 length: 15 amino acids. The V gene lost 7 bases and the J gene lost 5 bases, with 18 bases spanning the gap. The CDR3 DNA sequence: TGTGCCAGCACCGCTCACAGCGTGGGATATCAGCCCCAGCATTTT. It specifies CASTAHSVGYQPQHF.

This clonotype was found many times. This chain links TRBV4-3 with TRBJ1-2; D might be TRBD1 (5 bases). The CDR3 totals 14 residues. CDR1 is LGHNA, CDR2 YSLEER, per germline. V was pared by 0 bases and J by 10 bases, with 15 bases between. The CDR3 loop reads CASSQDLSRADYTF. The CDR3 coding sequence is TGCGCCAGCAGCCAAGATTTGAGCAGGGCGGACTACACCTTC.

In the case of this clonotype: A much larger clone differs by one base, so this may be a read error. The V gene is TRBV19, the J gene TRBJ1-1; D unclear. The germline gives CDR1 LNHDA, CDR2 SQIVND (reference sequence). The length of the CDR3 is 13 residues. The chain's CDR3 is CTSSTSGYAEAFF. CDR3 in DNA: TGTACCAGTAGTACCTCGGGGTACGCTGAAGCTTTCTTT.

The J gene is TRBJ2-5, the V gene TRBV29-1; D perhaps matches TRBD2 (5 bases). This CDR3 region has 14 residues. Trimming took off 3 bases at V and 5 bases at J, with 16 bases between the two ends. Germline V gene data show CDR1 as SQVTM and CDR2 as ANQGSEA. CDR3 bases: TGCAGCGTTGAGCGGCAGGTGGGCGGGGAGACCCAGTACTTC. This encodes CSVERQVGGETQYF.

In this sample, this clonotype turned up many times. V usage is TRBV12-3 or TRBV12-4 and J usage is TRBJ2-5, with no clear D. The length of the CDR3 is 13 residues. The V gene lost 6 bases and the J gene lost 2 bases, with 10 bases spanning the gap. The CDR3 loop is CASRLRSQETQYF. The CDR3 bases are TGTGCCAGCAGGCTCCGTAGTCAAGAGACCCAGTACTTC.

This clonotype has ten or more counts. The chain has TRBV18 and TRBJ2-7, with TRBD1 matching over 10 bases. Unmatched junction bases numbered 9, after V lost 6 bases and J lost 4 bases. This CDR3 is built from 15 residues. The germline V gene encodes CDR1 KGHSH and CDR2 LQKENI. DNA for the CDR3: TGTGCCAGCTCGTCCCGACAGGGGGCACTTTACGAGCAGTACTTC. Translating gives CASSSRQGALYEQYF.

This clonotype was recorded many times. The V call is TRBV12-3 or TRBV12-4, the J call TRBJ1-1; 9 bases map to TRBD1. With V trimmed by 3 bases and J by 7 bases, 3 bases remained unmatched. There are 13 residues in the CDR3. CDR3 sequence (DNA): TGTGCCAGCAGTTTGGGACAGGGCGTTGAAGCTTTCTTT. Protein: CASSLGQGVEAFF.

For this clonotype: A much larger clone lies one base from this, so it may be a read error. V gene TRBV6-5 combines with J gene TRBJ1-1; D is possibly TRBD1 (5 bases). Per germline, CDR1 MNHEY and CDR2 SVGAGI. CDR3 length: 13 amino acids. The CDR3 here is CAGSYSTWGGAFF. CDR3 nucleotides: TGTGCCGGCAGTTACTCGACATGGGGCGGAGCTTTCTTT.

This clonotype was observed many times. V usage is TRBV12-3 or TRBV12-4 and J usage is TRBJ2-2; tentatively, D is TRBD2 (5 bases). The CDR3 extends over 16 amino acids. Deletions cut 2 bases from V and 2 bases from J, with 12 bases between. The CDR3 DNA follows: TGTGCCAGCAGTTTATGGCCTGGAGGTAACACCGGGGAGCTGTTTTTT. Its protein product is CASSLWPGGNTGELFF.

The chain carries TRBV9 and TRBJ2-1; D is ambiguous. CDR1 is SGDLS and CDR2 is YYNGEE in the germline V gene. The length of the CDR3 is 15 residues. Deletions cut 3 bases from V and 10 bases from J, with 20 bases between. Written as DNA, the CDR3 is TGTGCCAGCAGCGCATATTCCACCGGCCCCATGGAGCAGTTCTTC. It translates to CASSAYSTGPMEQFF. Variable domain in full (rest from reference TRBV9 and TRBJ2-1): DSGVTQTPKHLITATGQRVTLRCSPRSGDLSVYWYQQSLDQGLQFLIQYYNGEERAKGNILERFSAQQFPDLHSELNLSSLELGDSALYFCASSAYSTGPMEQFFGPGTRLTVL.

The chain has TRBV4-3 and TRBJ1-3, with D possibly matching TRBD1 (5 bases). The V end was cut by 2 bases, the J end by 4 bases, with 12 bases between. Germline V CDR1 and CDR2: LGHNA, YSLEER. The CDR3 runs to 15 residues. CDR3 sequence (DNA): TGCGCCAGCAGCCAATTGGGGACCATGGGAAACACCATATATTTT. The encoded protein is CASSQLGTMGNTIYF.

The table lists this clonotype with many counts. The V gene is TRBV11-2, the J gene TRBJ1-1; 9 nucleotides align to TRBD1. Germline loops: CDR1 SGHAT, CDR2 FQNNGV. The CDR3 runs 15 residues. Trimming took 5 bases from V and 7 from J; bases not matched to a gene: 11. In nucleotides, the CDR3 is TGTGCCAGCAGCCACGAGACAGGGGGGAAGAGTGAAGCTTTCTTT. This sequence encodes CASSHETGGKSEAFF.

This sequence joins TRBV3-1 and TRBJ2-2; 8 bases match TRBD2. Trimming cost V 2 bases and J 2 bases; bases outside gene matches: 4. CDR1 is LGHDT, CDR2 YNNKEL, per germline (reference sequence). This CDR3 comprises 16 residues. CDR3 sequence reads: CASSQTSGSNTGELFF. CDR3 in DNA: TGTGCCAGCAGCCAAACTAGCGGCTCAAACACCGGGGAGCTGTTTTTT.

This clonotype was counted between two and nine times. A much bigger clone sits one base away, suggesting this may be a read error. This chain's CDR3 is CAGMGQLTDTRYF. In DNA, the CDR3 is TGTGCCGGAATGGGACAGCTCACAGATACGCGGTATTTT. V gene TRBV2 combines with J gene TRBJ2-3; the match to TRBD1 covers 7 bases. Germline loops: CDR1 SNHLY, CDR2 FYNNEI. The CDR3 totals 13 residues.

This clonotype was observed at least ten times. The gene calls are TRBV7-9 and TRBJ2-7; 7 bases are a match to TRBD1. V shed 8 bases, J shed 6 bases, and the junction held 13 bases outside the gene matches. CDR1 is SEHNR, CDR2 FQNEAQ, per germline (reference sequence). This CDR3 contains 14 residues. In DNA, the CDR3 is TGTGCCAGCTGCCTGGGGGCAGGGGGTTGCGAGCAGTACTTC. This gives the protein CASCLGAGGCEQYF. The variable domain in full, completed from reference TRBV7-9 and TRBJ2-7, reads DTGVSQNPRHKITKRGQNVTFRCDPISEHNRLYWYRQTLGQGPEFLTYFQNEAQLEKSRLLSDRFSAERPKGSFSTLEIQRTEQGDSAMYLCASCLGAGGCEQYFGPGTRLTVT.